This is a list of T cell receptor beta chains from one sample in a study of T cells expressing NK-cell markers. TCRdb derives one entry per CDR3 protein from the 5' RACE reads, leaving out DNA. The table for this sample gives approximately 550,000 distinct CDR3 sequences. Sequencing input: blood T cells: a sorted CD56 or NKG2C T cell subset, CD4+ or CD8+ T cells, or bulk PBMC T cells (not recorded which). Receptors originate from a man aged 18 to 30 in good health. Both conserved end residues are part of each CDR3.

TRBJ1-1 | TRBV5-1 | CASSLAPGADSTEAFF
TRBJ2-3 | TRBV15 | CATSGGLGTDTQYF
TRBJ2-1 | TRBV12-3/TRBV12-4 | CASTSYYGEVNNEQFF
TRBJ1-5 | TRBV10-3 | CAISESGQSNQPQHF
TRBJ2-4 | TRBV28 | CASSLTDGLAKNIQYF
TRBJ2-1 | TRBV7-9 | CASSLQGGLPYNEQFF
TRBJ2-6 | TRBV12-3/TRBV12-4 | CASSRQLSWANVLTF
TRBJ2-7 | TRBV7-8 | CASSYGTSNHEQYF
TRBJ2-4 | TRBV18 | CASSPPLEGDIQYF
TRBJ1-3 | TRBV29-1 | CSGTGTGNTIYF
TRBJ1-2 | TRBV5-1 | CASSLDSGPYGYTF
TRBJ2-1 | TRBV13 | CASSSGTSGSQGNEQFF
TRBJ2-5 | TRBV20-1 | CSASRGYEGTQYF
TRBJ1-2 | TRBV7-2 | CASSSRTGGSYGYTF
TRBJ2-5 | TRBV6-1 | CASSDQDRAGETQYF
TRBJ1-6 | TRBV4-1 | CASSQADSKNSPLHF
TRBJ2-1 | TRBV5-1 | CASSNRDQSINEQFF
TRBJ2-1 | TRBV27 | CASSFSGGTYNEQFF
TRBJ2-5 | TRBV5-6 | CASSLAGTGDSDTRSTQYF
TRBJ2-3 | TRBV27 | CASSYKTPGRAGQHTQYF